A selection of T cell receptor beta chains follows, all from one sample in a study of beta chain features in type 1 diabetes. The method was immunoSEQ multiplex PCR; TCRdb's version includes in-frame clones alone and lacks a portion of them. The sample has hundreds of thousands of clones; around 15% are singletons. The sample taken for sequencing was naive CD4+ T cells from blood. These TCRs come from a man aged 18 to 35 with type 1 diabetes. Both conserved end residues are part of each CDR3. D genes are given only for firm matches. Where a row states a size, it is once, few, many or the class of an expanded clone; other rows omit it.

size	V	D	J	DNA	CDR3
NA	TRBV18	TRBD2	TRBJ2-7	TGTGCCAGCTCACCCATGATCACTAGCGGACTGGGGGAGCAGTACTTC	CASSPMITSGLGEQYF
few	TRBV30	TRBD1	TRBJ2-7	TGTGCCTGGAGTGTGAAGAAAGGACAGGGACCCATAACCTTATCCTACGAGCAGTACTTC	CAWSVKKGQGPITLSYEQYF
NA	TRBV6-5	NA	TRBJ1-5	TGTGCCAGCAGTATGGGGAGAGGTCAGCCCCAGCATTTT	CASSMGRGQPQHF
NA	TRBV11-1	NA	TRBJ2-7	TGTGCCAGCAGCTTCACCGTAGTCTACGAGCAGTACTTC	CASSFTVVYEQYF
few	TRBV30	NA	TRBJ1-2	TGTGCCTGGAGTCAGACAAACTATGGCTACACCTTC	CAWSQTNYGYTF
few	TRBV19	TRBD1	TRBJ1-4	TGTGCCAGTCAGGGACAGAGGTCAACTAATGAAAAACTGTTTTTT	CASQGQRSTNEKLFF
NA	TRBV30	NA	TRBJ1-3	TGTGCCTGGAGTGTACTAGGGAACTCTGGAAACACCATATATTTT	CAWSVLGNSGNTIYF
few	TRBV9	NA	TRBJ2-5	TGTGCCAGCTCCCCGGGGGCTCAAGAGACCCAGTACTTC	CASSPGAQETQYF
few	TRBV2	NA	TRBJ2-7	TGTGCCAGCAGTGACTTAGTAAACCCCTACGAGCAGTACTTC	CASSDLVNPYEQYF
few	TRBV28	TRBD1	TRBJ1-5	TGTGCCAGCAGTTTCGGCTTTGGGACAGGGGATCAGCCCCAGCATTTT	CASSFGFGTGDQPQHF
few	TRBV6-5	TRBD2	TRBJ2-5	TGTGCCACCTCGAAGGGGCTAGCGGTCCAAGAGACCCAGTACTTC	CATSKGLAVQETQYF
NA	TRBV6-5	NA	TRBJ1-1	TGTGCCAGCATCCCGGCAGGGGAGGGTGAAGCTTTCTTT	CASIPAGEGEAFF
few	TRBV5-6	NA	TRBJ2-5	TGTGCCAGCAGTCCCACCGCCCTGGCGTCCCAAGAGACCCAGTACTTC	CASSPTALASQETQYF
NA	TRBV29-1	NA	TRBJ1-4	TGCACGGTGAGGGCCGGAGTTAATGAAAAACTGTTTTTT	CTVRAGVNEKLFF
few	TRBV7-9	NA	TRBJ1-2	TGTGCCAGCAGCTTAGGGGTAAACTATGGCTACACCTTC	CASSLGVNYGYTF
few	TRBV19	NA	TRBJ2-1	TGTGCCAGGGTAGTAAAGATTGAGGACGATGAGCAGTTCTTC	CARVVKIEDDEQFF
NA	TRBV9	TRBD2	TRBJ2-2	TGTGCCAGCAGCTTTCGGGGAGGGGACGGCGGGGAGCTGTTTTTT	CASSFRGGDGGELFF
NA	TRBV15	NA	TRBJ2-1	TGTGCCACCAGCAGACACCCCCCACAAAGCTCCTACAATGAGCAGTTCTTC	CATSRHPPQSSYNEQFF
few	TRBV6-6	NA	TRBJ2-4	TGTGCCAGCAGTTATGTGGGCGGGGATTTTGACATTCAGTACTTC	CASSYVGGDFDIQYF
few	TRBV7-6	TRBD1	TRBJ2-5	TGTGCCAGCACCGGGACAGGGGGCGCGGGGAAGCAAGAGACCCAGTACTTC	CASTGTGGAGKQETQYF
NA	TRBV29-1	NA	TRBJ2-1	TGCAGCGCCGACCCGGAACAGAGTAACAATGAGCAGTTCTTC	CSADPEQSNNEQFF